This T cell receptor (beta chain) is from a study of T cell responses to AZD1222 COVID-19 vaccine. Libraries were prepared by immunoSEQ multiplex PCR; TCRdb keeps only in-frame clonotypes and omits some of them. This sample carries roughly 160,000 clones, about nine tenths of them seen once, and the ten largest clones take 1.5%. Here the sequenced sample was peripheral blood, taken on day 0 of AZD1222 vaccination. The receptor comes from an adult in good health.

Here the CDR3 DNA reads TGTGCCACCAAGGGACAGGGTCACTACGAGCAGTACTTC. Translated: CATKGQGHYEQYF. This rearrangement joins TRBV6-5 to TRBJ2-7, with 9 nucleotides matching TRBD1. CDR1 and CDR2 (germline): MNHEY, SVGAGI. The CDR3 loop spans 13 amino acids. V dropped 10 bases and J dropped 3; count of bases not matched to a gene: 7.